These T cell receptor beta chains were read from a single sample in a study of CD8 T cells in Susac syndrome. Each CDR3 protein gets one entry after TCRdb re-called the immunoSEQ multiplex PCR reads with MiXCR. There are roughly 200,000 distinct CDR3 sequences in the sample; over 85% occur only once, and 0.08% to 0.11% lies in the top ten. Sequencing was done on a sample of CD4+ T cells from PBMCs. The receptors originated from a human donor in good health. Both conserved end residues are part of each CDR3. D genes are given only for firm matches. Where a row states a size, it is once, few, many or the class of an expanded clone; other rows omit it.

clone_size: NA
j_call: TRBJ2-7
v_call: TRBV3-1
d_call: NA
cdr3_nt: TGTGCCAGCAGCCAAGATTGGGGCAGGACCCACGAGCAGTACTTC
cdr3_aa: CASSQDWGRTHEQYF

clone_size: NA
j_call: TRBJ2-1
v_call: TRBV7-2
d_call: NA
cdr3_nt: TGTGCCAGCAGCCTTGACGGGGGCTTTGAGGATGAGCAGTTCTTC
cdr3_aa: CASSLDGGFEDEQFF

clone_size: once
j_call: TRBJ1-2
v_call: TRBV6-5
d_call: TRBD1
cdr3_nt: TGTGCCAGCAGTCGACAGGGATTTACGTATGGCTACACCTTC
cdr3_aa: CASSRQGFTYGYTF

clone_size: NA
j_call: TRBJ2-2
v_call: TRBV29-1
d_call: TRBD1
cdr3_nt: TGCAGCGTTGAAGTTGTATTGGCAGGGGGCCTGAACACCGGGGAGCTGTTTTTT
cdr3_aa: CSVEVVLAGGLNTGELFF

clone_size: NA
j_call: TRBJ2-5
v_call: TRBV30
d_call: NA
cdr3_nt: TGTGCCTGGAGTTCATTTAGGGAGACCCAGTACTTC
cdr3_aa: CAWSSFRETQYF

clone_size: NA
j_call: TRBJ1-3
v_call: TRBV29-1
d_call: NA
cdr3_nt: TGCAGCGTTGGGGCGGACACCATATATTTT
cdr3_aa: CSVGADTIYF

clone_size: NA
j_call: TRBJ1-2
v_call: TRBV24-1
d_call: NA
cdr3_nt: TGTGCCACCAGTGACACACAGGCACGTGGCTACACCTTC
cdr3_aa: CATSDTQARGYTF

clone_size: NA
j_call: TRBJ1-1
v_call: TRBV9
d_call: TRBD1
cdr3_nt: TGTGCCAGCAGCGTGAGACAGGGGCACACTGAAGCTTTCTTT
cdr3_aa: CASSVRQGHTEAFF

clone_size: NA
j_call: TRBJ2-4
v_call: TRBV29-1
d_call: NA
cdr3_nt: TGCAGCGTTGAAGGGCTGGAGGGGGATCGCATTCAGTACTTC
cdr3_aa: CSVEGLEGDRIQYF

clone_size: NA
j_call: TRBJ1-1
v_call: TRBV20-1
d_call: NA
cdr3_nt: TGCAGTGCTAGAGAAGGGGTTGGCACTGAAGCTTTCTTT
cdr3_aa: CSAREGVGTEAFF

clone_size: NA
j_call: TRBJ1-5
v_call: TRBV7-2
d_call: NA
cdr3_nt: TGTGCCAGCAGCTTAATGCCTCAGCCCCAGCATTTT
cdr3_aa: CASSLMPQPQHF

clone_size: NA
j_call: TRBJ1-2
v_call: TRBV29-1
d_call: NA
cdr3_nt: TGCAGCGCATGGTCCCTAATATTCAGCGGCTACACCTTC
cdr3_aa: CSAWSLIFSGYTF

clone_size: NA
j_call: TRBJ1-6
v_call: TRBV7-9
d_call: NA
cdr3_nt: TGTGCCAGCACTCCCGAGGGACGGAATAATTCACCCCTCCACTTT
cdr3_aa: CASTPEGRNNSPLHF

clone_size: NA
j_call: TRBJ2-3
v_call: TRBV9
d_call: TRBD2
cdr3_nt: TGTGCCAGCAGCGTAGGAGGAGCGGGAGGGCCGTATACGCAGTATTTT
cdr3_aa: CASSVGGAGGPYTQYF

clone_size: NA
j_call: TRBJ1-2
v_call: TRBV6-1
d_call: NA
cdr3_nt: TGTGCCACAGACAGGTCCCGAGAGGTCTATGGCTACACCTTC
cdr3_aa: CATDRSREVYGYTF

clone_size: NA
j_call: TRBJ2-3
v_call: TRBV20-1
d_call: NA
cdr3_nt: TGCAGTGCTAGTGGCGGGGAGAGCACAGATACGCAGTATTTT
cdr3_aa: CSASGGESTDTQYF

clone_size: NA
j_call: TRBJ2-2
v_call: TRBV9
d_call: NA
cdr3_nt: TGTGCCAGCACCCGGTCGGGGAACACCGGGGAGCTGTTTTTT
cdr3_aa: CASTRSGNTGELFF

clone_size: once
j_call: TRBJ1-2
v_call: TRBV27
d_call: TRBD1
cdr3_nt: TGTGCCAGCAGTTTATTACGGACAGGGGATGGCTACACCTTC
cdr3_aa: CASSLLRTGDGYTF

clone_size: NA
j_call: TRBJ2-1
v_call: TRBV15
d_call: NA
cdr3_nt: TGTGCCACCAGCGGGCAAACTGAGGGCGAGCAGTTCTTC
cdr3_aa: CATSGQTEGEQFF

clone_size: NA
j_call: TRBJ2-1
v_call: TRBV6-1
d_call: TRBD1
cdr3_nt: TGTGCCAGCAGTGGGGCAGGGGGCAACGATGAGCAGTTCTTC
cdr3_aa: CASSGAGGNDEQFF

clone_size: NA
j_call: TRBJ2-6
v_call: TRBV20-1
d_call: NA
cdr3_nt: TGCAGTGCCCCTACCGGCGGGGCTGGGGCCAACGTCCTGACTTTC
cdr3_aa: CSAPTGGAGANVLTF

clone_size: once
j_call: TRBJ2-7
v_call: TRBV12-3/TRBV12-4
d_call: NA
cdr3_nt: TGTGCCAGCAGTTTATGGCAGGGACACGAGCAGTACTTC
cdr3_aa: CASSLWQGHEQYF

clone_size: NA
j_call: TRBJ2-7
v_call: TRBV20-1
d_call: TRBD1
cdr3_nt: TGCAGTGCTAGGGCAGGGACAGCTTCATTATACGAGCAGTACTTC
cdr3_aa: CSARAGTASLYEQYF

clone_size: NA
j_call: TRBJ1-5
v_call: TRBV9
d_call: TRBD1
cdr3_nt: TGTGCCAGCAGCGCCCGGGACAGGGGAGATCAGCCCCAGCATTTT
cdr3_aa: CASSARDRGDQPQHF

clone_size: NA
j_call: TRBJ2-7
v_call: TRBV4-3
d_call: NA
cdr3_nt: TGCGCCAGCAGCCAAGCGGAGGAGGCTTCCTGCGAGCAGTACTTC
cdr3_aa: CASSQAEEASCEQYF